This TCR beta chain was observed in a study of regulatory T cells in long-lasting Graves disease. Study findings and constraints: Persistent disease favored TRBV28, TRBJ1-2 and TRBJ2-5. Peripheral blood, not thyroid tissue, was the sole material studied. Having only a small sample size may have limited accuracy.

This clonotype was found a few times. Its antigen is not known. One base away lies a much larger clone, so this may be a sequencing read error. The CDR3 end shows no conserved phenylalanine or tryptophan, and so a read error is likely. Library construction for TCR beta used iRepertoire HTBI primers and Arm-PCR of CDR3 regions. From the multiplex PCR reads, TCRdb called clonotypes with MiXCR, one entry per CDR3 protein. The sample carries about 310,000 distinct CDR3 sequences, 22% recorded once. Noted time point: persistent/refractory GD, antithyroid drugs over 5 years with positive TRAb. Making the TCR library involved RNA that had been extracted from PBMCs. The patients included were those that came from an endocrinology department in Xi'an, China. In germline, CDR1 is MNHEY, CDR2 SVGEGT. V was pared by 7 bases and J by 0 bases, with 4 bases between. The CDR3 has 11 amino acids.

The chain is built from TRBV6-2 or TRBV6-3 and TRBJ2-7; unclear D gene. The origin of this receptor is a female donor with Graves disease. The source was peripheral blood mononuclear cells (PBMCs), collected when the disease was refractory, from a patient treated with antithyroid drugs. CDR3 protein: CASKISYEQYS. CDR3 DNA: TGTGCCAGCAAAATCTCCTACGAGCAGTACTCC.